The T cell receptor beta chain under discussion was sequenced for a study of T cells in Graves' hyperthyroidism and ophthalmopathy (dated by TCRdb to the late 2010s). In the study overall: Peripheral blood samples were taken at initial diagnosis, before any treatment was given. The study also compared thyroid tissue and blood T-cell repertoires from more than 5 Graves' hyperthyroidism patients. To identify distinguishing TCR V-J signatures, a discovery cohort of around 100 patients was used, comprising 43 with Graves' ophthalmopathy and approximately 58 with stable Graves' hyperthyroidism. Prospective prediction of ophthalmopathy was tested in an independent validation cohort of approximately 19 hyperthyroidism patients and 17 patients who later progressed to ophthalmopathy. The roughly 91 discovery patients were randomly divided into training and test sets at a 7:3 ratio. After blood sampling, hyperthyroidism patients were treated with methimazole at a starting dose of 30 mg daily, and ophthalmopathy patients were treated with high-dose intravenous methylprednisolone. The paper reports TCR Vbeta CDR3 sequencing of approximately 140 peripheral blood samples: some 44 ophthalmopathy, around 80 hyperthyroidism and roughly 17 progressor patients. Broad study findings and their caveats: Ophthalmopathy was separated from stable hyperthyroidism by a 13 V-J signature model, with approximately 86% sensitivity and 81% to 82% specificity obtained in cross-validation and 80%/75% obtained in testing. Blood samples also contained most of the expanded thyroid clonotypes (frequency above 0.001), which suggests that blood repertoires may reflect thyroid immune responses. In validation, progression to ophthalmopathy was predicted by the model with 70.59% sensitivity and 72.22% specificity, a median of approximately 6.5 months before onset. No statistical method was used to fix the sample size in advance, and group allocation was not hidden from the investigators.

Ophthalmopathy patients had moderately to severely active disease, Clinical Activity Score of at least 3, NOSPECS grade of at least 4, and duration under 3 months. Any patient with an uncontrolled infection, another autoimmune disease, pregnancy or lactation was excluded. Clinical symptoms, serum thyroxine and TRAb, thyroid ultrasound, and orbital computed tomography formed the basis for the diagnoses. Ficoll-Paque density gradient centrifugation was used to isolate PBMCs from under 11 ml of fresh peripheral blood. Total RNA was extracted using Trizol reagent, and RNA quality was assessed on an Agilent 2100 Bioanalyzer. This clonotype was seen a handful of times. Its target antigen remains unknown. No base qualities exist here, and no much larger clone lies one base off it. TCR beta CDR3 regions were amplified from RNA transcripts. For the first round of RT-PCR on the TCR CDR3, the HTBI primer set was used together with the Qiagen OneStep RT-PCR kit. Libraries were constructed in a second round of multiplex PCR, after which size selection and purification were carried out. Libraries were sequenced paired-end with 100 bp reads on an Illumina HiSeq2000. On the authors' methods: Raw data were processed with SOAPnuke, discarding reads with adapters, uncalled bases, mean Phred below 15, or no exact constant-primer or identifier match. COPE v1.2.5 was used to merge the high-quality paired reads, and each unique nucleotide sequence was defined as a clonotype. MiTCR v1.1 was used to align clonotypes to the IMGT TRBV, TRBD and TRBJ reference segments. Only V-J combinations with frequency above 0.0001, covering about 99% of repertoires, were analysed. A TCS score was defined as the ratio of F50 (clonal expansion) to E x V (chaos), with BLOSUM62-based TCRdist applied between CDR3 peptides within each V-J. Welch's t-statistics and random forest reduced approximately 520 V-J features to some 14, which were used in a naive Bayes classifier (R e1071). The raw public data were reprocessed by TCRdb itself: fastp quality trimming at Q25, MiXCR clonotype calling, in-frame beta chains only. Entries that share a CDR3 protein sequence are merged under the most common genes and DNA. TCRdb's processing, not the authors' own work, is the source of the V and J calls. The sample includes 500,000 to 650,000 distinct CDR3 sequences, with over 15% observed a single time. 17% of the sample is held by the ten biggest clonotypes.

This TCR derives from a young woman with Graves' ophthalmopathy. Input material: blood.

The CDR3: CAWTGDGGYTF. In nucleotide form, the sequence is TGTGCCTGGACAGGGGATGGTGGCTACACCTTC. The chain uses TRBV30 and TRBJ1-2; TRBD1 could be the D gene, as 6 bases match. V drops 4 bases and J drops 7 bases, leaving 10 bases in between. The CDR3 sequence holds 11 residues, the cysteine and phenylalanine included. Of all the DNA, just the CDR3 is kept, 33 bases in frame from base 1. The germline V gene (reference sequence) gives CDR1 as GTSNPN and CDR2 as SVGIG.